A selection of T cell receptor beta chains follows, all from one sample in a study of cytomegalovirus exposure and HLA in healthy donors. Profiled with immunoSEQ multiplex PCR; TCRdb holds only in-frame clones, not every one. Found here are 83,000 or so clones, around 74% of them singletons; the top ten hold 9.5% to 13%. The sequenced material came from PBMCs. These receptors all come from a man aged 25-40 years in good health and CMV-seropositive. CDR3s include the opening cysteine and the closing phenylalanine or tryptophan. Fields, in order: J gene, V gene, CDR3 length, CDR3 protein.

J gene: TRBJ2-7
V gene: TRBV5-1
CDR3 length: 15
CDR3 protein: CASSLGGEPTYEQYF

J gene: TRBJ1-4
V gene: TRBV6-1
CDR3 length: 14
CDR3 protein: CASSDPGANEKLFF

J gene: TRBJ2-5
V gene: TRBV6-1
CDR3 length: 16
CDR3 protein: CASSDGVSGGQETQYF

J gene: TRBJ1-2
V gene: TRBV6-1
CDR3 length: 15
CDR3 protein: CATRQAQVLNYGYTF

J gene: TRBJ2-1
V gene: TRBV13
CDR3 length: 18
CDR3 protein: CASSGLAGGPSSYNEQFF

J gene: TRBJ1-5
V gene: TRBV5-5
CDR3 length: 15
CDR3 protein: CASSLVGQGGQPQHF

J gene: TRBJ2-2
V gene: TRBV6-5
CDR3 length: 14
CDR3 protein: CASSTRVSPGELFF

J gene: TRBJ1-3
V gene: TRBV5-6
CDR3 length: 16
CDR3 protein: CASSFPGFTSGNTIYF

J gene: TRBJ1-6
V gene: TRBV7-8
CDR3 length: 17
CDR3 protein: CASSLGGGVYYNSPLHF

J gene: TRBJ2-1
V gene: TRBV9
CDR3 length: 16
CDR3 protein: CASSVATSGGWGEQFF

J gene: TRBJ1-1
V gene: TRBV7-2
CDR3 length: 13
CDR3 protein: CASSLGPGDEAFF

J gene: TRBJ1-5
V gene: TRBV2
CDR3 length: 13
CDR3 protein: CASSLTGDQPQHF

J gene: TRBJ2-1
V gene: TRBV7-3
CDR3 length: 18
CDR3 protein: CASNPQGLAGRSYNEQFF

J gene: TRBJ2-3
V gene: TRBV7-2
CDR3 length: 13
CDR3 protein: CASSSVTTDTQYF

J gene: TRBJ1-2
V gene: TRBV9
CDR3 length: 14
CDR3 protein: CASSVVPGGSGYTF

J gene: TRBJ2-3
V gene: TRBV7-9
CDR3 length: 17
CDR3 protein: CASSLARGLAVTDTQYF

J gene: TRBJ1-1
V gene: TRBV5-1
CDR3 length: 15
CDR3 protein: CASSPVTTVNTEAFF

J gene: TRBJ1-1
V gene: TRBV5-5
CDR3 length: 14
CDR3 protein: CASSLGQGAAEAFF

J gene: TRBJ2-5
V gene: TRBV21-1
CDR3 length: 16
CDR3 protein: CASSPKRGSTRETQYF

J gene: TRBJ2-1
V gene: TRBV5-1
CDR3 length: 14
CDR3 protein: CASSFTGVYNEQFF

J gene: TRBJ1-5
V gene: TRBV2
CDR3 length: 14
CDR3 protein: CASRDRGSNQPQHF

J gene: TRBJ1-2
V gene: TRBV29-1
CDR3 length: 16
CDR3 protein: CSVDPRGGPTTYGYTF

J gene: TRBJ2-5
V gene: TRBV9
CDR3 length: 15
CDR3 protein: CASSASGGAGETQYF

J gene: TRBJ2-2
V gene: TRBV7-2
CDR3 length: 15
CDR3 protein: CASSLVGQGPGELFF

J gene: TRBJ2-1
V gene: TRBV5-1
CDR3 length: 13
CDR3 protein: CASSLDVRGEQFF

J gene: TRBJ1-4
V gene: TRBV18
CDR3 length: 16
CDR3 protein: CASSPVSGATNEKLFF

J gene: TRBJ1-4
V gene: TRBV5-1
CDR3 length: 14
CDR3 protein: CASSLTGANEKLFF

J gene: TRBJ2-7
V gene: TRBV10-1
CDR3 length: 14
CDR3 protein: CASKDRGSSYEQYF

J gene: TRBJ1-1
V gene: TRBV6-5
CDR3 length: 13
CDR3 protein: CASSYWQNTEAFF

J gene: TRBJ2-7
V gene: TRBV7-9
CDR3 length: 15
CDR3 protein: CSSSRRTGPDYEQYF

J gene: TRBJ2-7
V gene: TRBV5-6
CDR3 length: 14
CDR3 protein: CASSLGGGSYEQYF

J gene: TRBJ1-1
V gene: TRBV7-9
CDR3 length: 15
CDR3 protein: CASSLGWGPGTEAFF

J gene: TRBJ1-2
V gene: TRBV7-9
CDR3 length: 15
CDR3 protein: CASSLATAANYGYTF

J gene: TRBJ2-2
V gene: TRBV29-1
CDR3 length: 14
CDR3 protein: CSVEARGIPGELFF

J gene: TRBJ1-2
V gene: TRBV14
CDR3 length: 14
CDR3 protein: CASSQWVDGLGYTF

J gene: TRBJ2-5
V gene: TRBV7-2
CDR3 length: 13
CDR3 protein: CASRPLVDQTQYF

J gene: TRBJ2-1
V gene: TRBV5-1
CDR3 length: 13
CDR3 protein: CASSLQGNNEQFF

J gene: TRBJ2-5
V gene: TRBV30
CDR3 length: 12
CDR3 protein: CAWSSGVETQYF

J gene: TRBJ1-1
V gene: TRBV7-6
CDR3 length: 16
CDR3 protein: CASSLDTTGVGTEAFF

J gene: TRBJ2-5
V gene: TRBV5-6
CDR3 length: 13
CDR3 protein: CASSLDLQETQYF

J gene: TRBJ2-1
V gene: TRBV29-1
CDR3 length: 15
CDR3 protein: CSVDFRGSGYNEQFF

J gene: TRBJ2-7
V gene: TRBV6-6
CDR3 length: 15
CDR3 protein: CASSISGDSSYEQYF

J gene: TRBJ2-5
V gene: TRBV7-9
CDR3 length: 16
CDR3 protein: CASSFMGARAQETQYF

J gene: TRBJ2-3
V gene: TRBV7-9
CDR3 length: 14
CDR3 protein: CASNRQGETDTQYF

J gene: TRBJ2-7
V gene: TRBV10-3
CDR3 length: 14
CDR3 protein: CAIGSGTGLYEQYF

J gene: TRBJ1-6
V gene: TRBV5-1
CDR3 length: 14
CDR3 protein: CASSLGGGDSPLHF